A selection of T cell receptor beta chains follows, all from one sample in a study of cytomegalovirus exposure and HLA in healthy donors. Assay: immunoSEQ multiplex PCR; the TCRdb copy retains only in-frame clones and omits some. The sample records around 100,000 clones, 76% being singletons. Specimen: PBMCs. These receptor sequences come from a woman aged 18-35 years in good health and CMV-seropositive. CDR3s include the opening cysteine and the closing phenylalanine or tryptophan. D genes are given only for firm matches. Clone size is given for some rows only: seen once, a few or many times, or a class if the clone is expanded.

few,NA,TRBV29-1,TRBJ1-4,CSVVSATNEKLFF,TGCAGCGTTGTTTCGGCAACTAATGAAAAACTGTTTTTT
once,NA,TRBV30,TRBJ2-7,CAWSAMGQPYEQYF,TGTGCCTGGAGTGCCATGGGGCAACCCTACGAGCAGTACTTC
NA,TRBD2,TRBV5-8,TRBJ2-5,CASRHNSGRSLQETQYF,TGTGCCAGCAGGCATAACAGCGGGAGGTCCCTCCAAGAGACCCAGTACTTC
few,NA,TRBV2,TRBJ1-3,CASTSGGAGNTIYF,TGTGCCAGCACCTCGGGGGGGGCTGGAAACACCATATATTTT
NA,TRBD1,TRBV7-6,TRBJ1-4,CASSLGQGNEKLFF,TGTGCCAGCAGCCTGGGACAGGGTAATGAAAAACTGTTTTTT
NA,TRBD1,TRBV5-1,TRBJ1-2,CASSPGTGGAGHGYTF,TGCGCCAGCAGCCCCGGGACAGGGGGCGCAGGCCATGGCTACACCTTC
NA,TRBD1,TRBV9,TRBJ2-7,CASSTGAEQYF,TGTGCCAGCAGCACAGGGGCCGAGCAGTACTTC
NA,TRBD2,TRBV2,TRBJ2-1,CASNRLAGYNEQFF,TGTGCCAGCAACCGACTAGCTGGCTACAATGAGCAGTTCTTC
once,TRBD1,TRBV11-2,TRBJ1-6,CASSRTGFNSPLHF,TGTGCCAGCAGTCGGACAGGGTTTAATTCACCCCTCCACTTT
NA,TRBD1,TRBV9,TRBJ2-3,CASSRQGNADTQYF,TGTGCCAGCAGCCGACAGGGGAACGCAGATACGCAGTATTTT
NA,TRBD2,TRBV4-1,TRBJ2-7,CASSQGLAGGPYEQYF,TGCGCCAGCAGCCAGGGACTAGCGGGAGGGCCCTACGAGCAGTACTTC
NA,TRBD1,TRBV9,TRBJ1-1,CASSHILTGTSTEAFF,TGTGCCAGCAGCCACATCCTGACAGGGACGAGCACTGAAGCTTTCTTT
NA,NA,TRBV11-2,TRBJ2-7,CASSLKQGPYYEQYF,TGTGCCAGCAGCTTAAAGCAGGGGCCCTACTACGAGCAGTACTTC
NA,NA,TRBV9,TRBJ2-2,CASSVGAAVGTGELFF,TGTGCCAGCAGCGTAGGAGCGGCAGTAGGCACCGGGGAGCTGTTTTTT
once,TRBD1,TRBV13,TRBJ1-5,CASSLGAGGRGNQPQHF,TGTGCCAGCAGCTTAGGAGCAGGGGGCAGGGGCAATCAGCCCCAGCATTTT
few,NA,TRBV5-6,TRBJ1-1,CASSLGAHTEAFF,TGTGCCAGCAGCTTGGGGGCACACACTGAAGCTTTCTTT
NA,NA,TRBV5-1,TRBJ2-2,CASSRTMSGVLNTGELFF,TGCGCCAGCAGCCGTACGATGTCCGGGGTCCTGAACACCGGGGAGCTGTTTTTT
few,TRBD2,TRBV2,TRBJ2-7,CASSFFAGVSEQYF,TGTGCCAGCAGTTTCTTTGCGGGAGTATCCGAGCAGTACTTC
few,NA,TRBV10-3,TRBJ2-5,CAISESGAQAETQYF,TGTGCCATCAGTGAGTCGGGGGCTCAAGCAGAGACCCAGTACTTC
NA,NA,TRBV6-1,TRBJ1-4,CASSEMGATNEKLFF,TGTGCCAGCAGTGAAATGGGGGCTACTAATGAAAAACTGTTTTTT
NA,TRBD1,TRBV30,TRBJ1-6,CAWKPGQGYSPLHF,TGTGCCTGGAAGCCGGGACAGGGGTATTCACCCCTCCACTTT
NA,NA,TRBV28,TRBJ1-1,CASTAGVNTEAFF,TGTGCCAGCACGGCAGGGGTGAACACTGAAGCTTTCTTT
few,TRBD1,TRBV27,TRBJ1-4,CASSSTGGNEKLFF,TGTGCCAGCAGTTCGACAGGGGGGAATGAAAAACTGTTTTTT
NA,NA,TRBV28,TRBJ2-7,CASSSPRTSQGNQSPYEQYF,TGTGCCAGCAGCTCGCCCCGCACATCACAGGGTAACCAATCTCCCTACGAGCAGTACTTC
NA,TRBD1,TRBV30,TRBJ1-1,CAWSTDRFAFF,TGTGCCTGGAGTACGGACAGGTTTGCTTTCTTT
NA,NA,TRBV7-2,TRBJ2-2,CASSSGSGELFF,TGTGCCAGCAGCTCAGGAAGCGGGGAGCTGTTTTTT
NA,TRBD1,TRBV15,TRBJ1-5,CATSKSGQGNQPQHF,TGTGCCACCAGCAAAAGTGGACAGGGTAATCAGCCCCAGCATTTT
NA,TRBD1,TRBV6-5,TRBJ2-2,CASSYGQGEAGELFF,TGTGCCAGCAGTTACGGACAGGGAGAGGCCGGGGAGCTGTTTTTT